These 26 T cell receptor beta chains were all obtained from the same sample, sequenced in a study of blood T cell repertoires in COVID-19. Clones were read by immunoSEQ multiplex PCR, and TCRdb kept only the in-frame ones, dropping some. In the table there are 29,000 or so clones, approximately 80% of which are singletons. The sample comprised peripheral blood. The receptor source for this set is a woman aged 70-85 years with acute or convalescent COVID-19.

The gene calls are TRBV2 and TRBJ2-7, with D maybe TRBD1 (5 bases). This CDR3 has 16 amino acids. The germline V gene encodes CDR1 SNHLY and CDR2 FYNNEI. V lost 1 base and J 6 bases, leaving 19 bases between the germline ends. CDR3 in amino acids: CASSEGVMGQKGEQYF. In nucleotides, the CDR3 is TGTGCCAGCAGTGAAGGTGTTATGGGGCAGAAAGGCGAGCAGTACTTC.

The rearrangement joins TRBV4-1 to TRBJ1-3; no clear D gene. V lost 1 base and J 4 bases, leaving 11 bases between the germline ends. Germline assignment: CDR1 MGHRA and CDR2 YSYEKL. The CDR3 loop spans 15 amino acids. CDR3: CASSQGVALGNTIYF. CDR3 bases: TGCGCCAGCAGCCAAGGGGTAGCATTGGGAAACACCATATATTTT.

This clone was counted once. The rearrangement joins TRBV27 to TRBJ2-1; the match to TRBD2 covers 10 bases. Losses at the gene ends were 5 bases for V and 8 bases for J; bases not matched to a gene: 15. The germline CDR1 and CDR2 sequences are MNHEY and SMNVEV (reference sequence). This CDR3 is 17 amino acids long. The CDR3 sequence: CASSPGWGLAGDHEQFF. In nucleotides, the CDR3 is TGTGCCAGCAGTCCGGGATGGGGGCTAGCGGGGGATCATGAGCAGTTCTTC.

The chain employs TRBV6-6 and TRBJ2-5; D not resolved. Germline V gene lookup returns CDR1 MNHNY and CDR2 SVGAGI (reference sequence). Between the trimmed V and J ends, which lost 4 bases and 2 bases, there was a span of 8 bases. CDR3 size: 13 residues. CDR3 residues: CASSSARQETQYF. The CDR3 DNA follows: TGTGCCAGCAGTTCTGCTCGGCAAGAGACCCAGTACTTC.

This rearrangement joins TRBV6-1 to TRBJ2-3; possible D gene TRBD2, 6 bases. V dropped 1 base and J dropped 2 bases, with 10 bases sitting between them. Germline-derived CDR1 and CDR2 are MNHNS and SASEGT. This CDR3 is 15 amino acids long. Here the CDR3 DNA reads TGTGCCAGCAGTGAAGGGGGCGGGGACACAGATACGCAGTATTTT. Amino acid sequence: CASSEGGGDTDTQYF.

Only a few counts were recorded for this clone. This chain uses TRBV6-2 or TRBV6-3 with TRBJ1-5; possible D gene TRBD1, 5 bases. Germline V lookup: CDR1 MNHEY, CDR2 SVGEGT. Trimming left V 3 bases short and J 0 bases short, with 9 bases between. The CDR3 loop spans 15 amino acids. CDR3 residues: CASSYLQGSNQPQHF. CDR3 in DNA: TGTGCCAGCAGTTATCTCCAGGGTAGCAATCAGCCCCAGCATTTT.

This chain connects TRBV5-1 to TRBJ2-7; tentatively, D is TRBD1 (6 bases). Per the germline V gene, CDR1 is SGHRS and CDR2 is YFSETQ. The CDR3 length is 12 residues. The germline V and J ends were trimmed by 4 bases and 5 bases, with 10 bases remaining between them. As DNA, the CDR3 is TGCGCCAGCAGCATAAACAGGGACGAGCAGTACTTC. This gives the protein CASSINRDEQYF.

The rearrangement uses TRBV20-1 and TRBJ1-5; D unclear. Germline V lookup: CDR1 DFQATT, CDR2 SNEGSKA (reference sequence). This CDR3 contains 10 residues. V lost 5 bases, J lost 9 bases, and 8 bases lay in between. The CDR3: CSAASGPQHF. CDR3 in DNA: TGCAGTGCTGCCAGTGGGCCCCAGCATTTT.

J is TRBJ2-3 and V is TRBV6-1; 11 bases map to TRBD2. The germline V gene encodes CDR1 MNHNS and CDR2 SASEGT. Germline trimming cut 4 bases from V and 1 base from J; bases unmatched to any gene: 10. This CDR3 comprises 18 residues. DNA for the CDR3: TGTGCCAGCAGTGGGGTGATAGCGGGAGGGCCAGGCACAGATACGCAGTATTTT. Translation gives CASSGVIAGGPGTDTQYF.

This clone was detected only once. The V call is TRBV28, the J call TRBJ2-6; no clear D gene. V dropped 2 bases and J dropped 4 bases, with 9 bases sitting between them. Germline CDR1 is MDHEN and CDR2 is SYDVKM. The CDR3 has 15 residues. The CDR3 DNA reads TGTGCCAGCAGTTTAGTGACGCGGGGGGCCAACGTCCTGACTTTC. Protein: CASSLVTRGANVLTF.

The CDR3 sequence: CASSDHWTSGSYEQFF. The CDR3 DNA follows: TGTGCCAGCAGCGACCATTGGACTAGCGGGAGCTATGAGCAGTTCTTC. The chain combines TRBV3-1 (or the pseudogene TRBV3-2) with TRBJ2-1; TRBD2 matches 13 bases. CDR3 length equals 16 residues. The V and J ends lost 5 bases and 8 bases, in that order; junction bases with no gene match: 9. From germline, CDR1 is LGHDT and CDR2 YNNKEL (reference sequence).

The V and J genes are TRBV6-2 or TRBV6-3 and TRBJ2-5; possibly TRBD1 for D (6 bases). V lost 5 bases and J 2 bases, leaving 6 bases between the germline ends. Germline lookup yields CDR1 MNHEY and CDR2 SVGEGT. The CDR3 consists of 12 residues. The CDR3 protein is CASSRGQETQYF. The CDR3 nucleotides read TGTGCCAGCAGTAGGGGGCAAGAGACCCAGTACTTC.

This chain uses TRBV29-1 with TRBJ2-3, with 7 bases that match TRBD1. CDR1 SQVTM and CDR2 ANQGSEA come from the germline V gene. V lost 7 bases to trimming and J lost 6 bases; unmatched junction nucleotides: 7. This CDR3 is 12 amino acids long. CDR3 sequence (DNA): TGCAGCGGAAGACAGGGTTTGGATACGCAGTATTTT. Translating it yields CSGRQGLDTQYF.

This sequence joins TRBV7-2 and TRBJ2-5; the match to TRBD2 covers 8 bases. Germline CDR1 SGHTA, CDR2 FQGNSA. With 5 bases clipped from V and 5 bases from J, the junction kept 7 bases outside the gene matches. The CDR3 has 14 amino acids. The CDR3 sequence: CASSPLAGSETQYF. CDR3 in DNA: TGTGCCAGCAGCCCATTAGCGGGGTCGGAGACCCAGTACTTC.

This clone was recorded a few times. The genes are TRBV5-1 and TRBJ2-7; no definite D call. The CDR3 is made up of 14 amino acids. The germline V gene encodes CDR1 SGHRS and CDR2 YFSETQ. Trimming removed 0 bases from V and 5 bases from J, with 12 bases in between. As DNA, the CDR3 is TGCGCCAGCAGCTTGGACTCCCCCCACGACGAGCAGTACTTC. It yields the protein CASSLDSPHDEQYF.

As to this clone: The limits of the CDR3 on the DNA are not certain, so only TCRdb's listed CDR3 is given. The gene calls are TRBV10-3 and TRBJ2-7; the D call in the table, TRBD2, was not verified against the DNA. Looked up from germline, CDR1 is ENHRY and CDR2 is SYGVKD. The CDR3 extends over 15 residues, inclusive of both ends. The CDR3 is CAISSSGRSTYEQYF.

This chain joins TRBV7-6 and TRBJ2-3, with 9 bases that match TRBD2. The J segment lost 3 bases and the V segment lost 1 base, leaving 5 bases of the junction unmatched. Germline CDR1 reads SGHVS; CDR2 reads FNYEAQ. The CDR3 has 16 amino acids. DNA for the CDR3: TGTGCCAGCAGCTTAGGGTCTACTAGCGGGACAGATACGCAGTATTTT. It is translated as CASSLGSTSGTDTQYF.

The genes are TRBV28 and TRBJ2-7, with D possibly TRBD2 on 5 matching bases. The CDR3 loop spans 15 amino acids. From germline, CDR1 is MDHEN and CDR2 SYDVKM. Trimming pared 1 base from V and 5 bases from J, leaving 15 bases between. The DNA for the CDR3 is TGTGCCAGCAGTTTATTAGGACTGGGTCGGGACGAGCAGTACTTC. This sequence encodes CASSLLGLGRDEQYF.

This clone has just one count. The chain is built from TRBV20-1 and TRBJ2-1; 7 positions match TRBD2. Germline trimming cut 5 bases from V and 9 bases from J; bases unmatched to any gene: 1. Germline V gene sequence: CDR1 DFQATT, CDR2 SNEGSKA (reference sequence). CDR3 length equals 10 residues. DNA of the CDR3: TGCAGTGCTGGGGGGGTTGAGCAGTTCTTC. This gives the protein CSAGGVEQFF.

The rearrangement joins TRBV28 to TRBJ2-7; a weak D match, TRBD1 (6 bases). This CDR3 spans 16 amino acids. Germline loops: CDR1 MDHEN, CDR2 SYDVKM. Trimming pared 4 bases from V and 1 base from J, leaving 17 bases between. DNA of the CDR3: TGTGCCAGCAGTTACCCCCTCACACAGGGTTCCTACGAGCAGTACTTC. Its translation is CASSYPLTQGSYEQYF.

The genes are TRBV18 and TRBJ2-2; possibly TRBD2 for D (6 bases). The ends were cut back, 4 bases at V and 0 bases at J, with 15 bases in the middle. Germline V lookup: CDR1 KGHSH, CDR2 LQKENI. The CDR3 extends over 17 amino acids. The CDR3 loop is CASSLLEAGPNTGELFF. The CDR3 DNA is TGTGCCAGCTCACTTCTAGAGGCGGGGCCGAACACCGGGGAGCTGTTTTTT.

This chain uses TRBV28 with TRBJ2-1; 10 bases are a match to TRBD1. Germline values: CDR1 MDHEN, CDR2 SYDVKM. The CDR3 runs to 14 residues. The V segment lost 5 bases and the J segment 10 bases; nucleotides outside the gene matches: 8. Here the CDR3 reads CASSLRQGAGEQFF. Here the CDR3 DNA reads TGTGCCAGCAGTCTAAGACAGGGGGCAGGAGAGCAGTTCTTC.

The chain has TRBV19 and TRBJ2-5, with D perhaps matching TRBD1 (6 bases). Trimming cost V 0 bases and J 4 bases, with 18 bases left between them. Germline values: CDR1 LNHDA, CDR2 SQIVND (reference sequence). This CDR3 region has 17 residues. CDR3 nucleotides: TGTGCCAGTAGTATAGAGGTTCGTCCAGGGGCTCGAGAGACCCAGTACTTC. Protein product: CASSIEVRPGARETQYF.

J is TRBJ2-7 and V is TRBV21-1; TRBD2, the D gene given by the table, was not confirmed from the DNA. TRBV21-1 is a documented pseudogene. The CDR3 totals 19 residues. Written as DNA, the CDR3 is TGTGCCAGCAGCAAAGGCCTTCTTTTAAGCGGGAGGATCCCCTACGAGCAGTACTTC. Encoded protein: CASSKGLLLSGRIPYEQYF.

The genes are TRBV11-2 and TRBJ2-7, with D possibly TRBD1 on 5 matching bases. CDR1 is SGHAT, CDR2 FQNNGV, per germline. V was cut by 3 bases and J by 6 bases, with 12 bases left in between. This CDR3 contains 13 residues. This chain's CDR3 is CASSFTREREQYF. CDR3 nucleotide sequence: TGTGCCAGCAGCTTTACCAGGGAACGCGAGCAGTACTTC.

The CDR3: CASSDNMNTEAFF. The CDR3 DNA follows: TGTGCCAGCAGTGACAATATGAACACTGAAGCTTTCTTT. V is TRBV12-3 or TRBV12-4 and J is TRBJ1-1; D gene uncertain. V lost 5 bases to trimming and J lost 0 bases, with 7 bases between them. This CDR3 spans 13 amino acids.